This T cell receptor (beta chain) emerged from a study of tumor-infiltrating lymphocytes in primary liver carcinoma. Both blood RNA, taken from unsorted whole blood, and germline DNA were extracted. Points on this clonotype: Mismatch with germline at one junction end may stem from a read error.

Using a constant-region primer together with ProtoScript II reverse transcriptase, TCR beta cDNA was made from about 500 ng of total RNA. Construction of TCR beta libraries relied on three successive nested multiplex PCR rounds employing slightly modified ARM-PCR. Both of the initial two PCR rounds ran for approximately 11 cycles and employed TRBV1-TRBV30 forward primers alongside a C-beta reverse primer. TCRdb fed the multiplex PCR reads into MiXCR, producing one record per CDR3 protein. The sample lists fewer than 350,000 distinct CDR3 sequences, less than 70% occurring once. The CDR3 extends over 11 amino acids.

The chain joins TRBV12-3 or TRBV12-4 to TRBJ2-5, with D unresolved. Sequencing used peripheral blood. The clonotype was recovered from a middle-aged man with primary liver carcinoma and hepatitis B virus infection. The CDR3 region has the DNA TGTGTCAGCAGTTTGGCAGAGATCCAGTACTTC. Its protein is CVSSLAEIQYF.